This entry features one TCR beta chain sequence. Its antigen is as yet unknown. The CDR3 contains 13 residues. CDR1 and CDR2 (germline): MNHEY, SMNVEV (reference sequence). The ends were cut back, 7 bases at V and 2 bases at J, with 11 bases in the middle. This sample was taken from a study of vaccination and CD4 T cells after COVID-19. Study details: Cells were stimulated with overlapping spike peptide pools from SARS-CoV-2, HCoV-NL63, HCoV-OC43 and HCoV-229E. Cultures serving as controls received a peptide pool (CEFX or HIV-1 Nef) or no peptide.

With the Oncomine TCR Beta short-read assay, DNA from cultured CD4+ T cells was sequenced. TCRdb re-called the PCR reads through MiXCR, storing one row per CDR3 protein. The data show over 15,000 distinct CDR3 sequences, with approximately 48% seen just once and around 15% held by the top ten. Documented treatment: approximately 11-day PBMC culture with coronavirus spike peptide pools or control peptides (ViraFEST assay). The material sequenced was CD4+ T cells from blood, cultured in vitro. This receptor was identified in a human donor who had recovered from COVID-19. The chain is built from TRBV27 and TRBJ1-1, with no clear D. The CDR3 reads CASIPRGNTEAFF. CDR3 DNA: TGTGCCAGCATCCCGAGAGGAAACACTGAAGCTTTCTTT.